The 24 T cell receptor beta chains below were found in one sample sequenced in a study of T cell repertoires in cytomegalovirus infection. TCRdb re-called the reads through MiXCR, storing one row per CDR3 protein. This sample has 150,000 to 190,000 distinct CDR3 sequences, with roughly a quarter found just once. The sequenced sample consisted of PBMCs. The receptors originated from a human donor in good health (CMV status not recorded). Some clones in this sample may be carry-over from other donors' samples.

This clonotype was seen repeatedly, ten times or more. J is TRBJ2-4 and V is TRBV12-3 or TRBV12-4; the D gene could be TRBD1 or TRBD2 (6 bases each). Trimming took 1 base from V and 1 from J, leaving 8 bases between them. CDR3 length: 15 amino acids. The CDR3 sequence is CASSLEGGAKNIQYF. CDR3 sequence (DNA): TGTGCCAGCAGTTTAGAGGGGGGCGCCAAAAACATTCAGTACTTC.

By share, this clonotype ranks as medium-sized. V is TRBV7-2 and J is TRBJ1-2; D is undetermined. Germline-derived CDR1 and CDR2 are SGHTA and FQGNSA. The CDR3 consists of 12 residues. V was trimmed by 1 base and J by 5 bases, leaving 5 bases between them. CDR3 sequence: CASSLGGYGYTF. CDR3 DNA sequence: TGTGCCAGCAGCTTAGGGGGATATGGCTACACCTTC.

This clonotype turned up a few times. The chain recombines TRBV28 with TRBJ1-5; tentatively, D is TRBD1 (6 bases). In germline, CDR1 is MDHEN, CDR2 SYDVKM. The CDR3 covers 12 residues. V shed 7 bases and J shed 7 bases, with 11 bases lying between them. The CDR3 nucleotides are TGTGCCAGCACCTCGCAGGGGCAGCCCCAGCATTTT. Translated, it gives CASTSQGQPQHF.

The rearrangement links TRBV14 to TRBJ1-2, with no clear D. V lost 1 base to trimming and J lost 2 bases, with 2 bases between them. The length of the CDR3 is 12 residues. Per germline, CDR1 SGHDN and CDR2 FVKESK. The CDR3 loop reads CASSQVNYGYTF. The CDR3 DNA reads TGTGCCAGCAGCCAAGTGAACTATGGCTACACCTTC.

The table lists this clonotype with many counts. V gene TRBV12-3 or TRBV12-4 combines with J gene TRBJ1-6; no reliable D call. V lost 6 bases and J 0 bases, leaving 9 bases between the germline ends. This CDR3 has 15 residues. CDR3 region: CASSHSSSYNSPLHF. The CDR3 DNA follows: TGTGCCAGCAGCCATTCGAGCTCCTATAATTCACCCCTCCACTTT.

This clonotype was observed at least ten times. This chain links TRBV24-1 with TRBJ2-1; D possibly matches TRBD1 or TRBD2 (5 bases each). Germline V CDR1 and CDR2: KGHDR, SFDVKD. The V and J ends lost 0 bases and 9 bases respectively, with 11 bases between them. There are 14 residues in the CDR3. CDR3 DNA: TGTGCCACCAGTGATTTGCCGACAGAGGGTGAGCAGTTCTTC. Translation gives CATSDLPTEGEQFF.

This clonotype has a count of ten or more. The CDR3 sequence is CASSLASGSAETQYF. The CDR3, as DNA: TGTGCCAGCAGCTTAGCTAGCGGGAGTGCAGAGACCCAGTACTTC. V usage is TRBV7-6 and J usage is TRBJ2-5, with 9 positions matching TRBD2. V dropped 0 bases and J dropped 4; count of bases not matched to a gene: 3. In germline, CDR1 is SGHVS, CDR2 FNYEAQ. The CDR3 consists of 15 residues.

The V and J genes are TRBV7-2 and TRBJ1-1; D not certain. The length of the CDR3 is 13 residues. From germline, CDR1 is SGHTA and CDR2 FQGNSA. The V and J ends lost 2 bases and 6 bases respectively, with 10 bases between them. CDR3 DNA: TGTGCCAGCAGCTTATTCCCCCAGGCTGAAGCTTTCTTT. As protein: CASSLFPQAEAFF. Complete variable domain (other parts from reference TRBV7-2 and TRBJ1-1): GAGVSQSPSNKVTEKGKDVELRCDPISGHTALYWYRQSLGQGLEFLIYFQGNSAPDKSGLPSDRFSAERTGGSVSTLTIQRTQQEDSAVYLCASSLFPQAEAFFGQGTRLTVV.

This clonotype was seen more than once but under ten times. This chain uses TRBV28 with TRBJ1-1; no reliable D call. Germline-derived CDR1 and CDR2 are MDHEN and SYDVKM. The CDR3 consists of 16 residues. Between the trimmed V and J ends, which lost 4 bases and 1 base, there was a span of 16 bases. The CDR3 region is CASSSSIGSGNTEAFF. CDR3 DNA: TGTGCCAGCAGTTCCTCAATTGGATCAGGGAACACTGAAGCTTTCTTT.

The chain recombines TRBV4-1 with TRBJ2-1; D uncertain. V lost 0 bases and J 7 bases, leaving 13 bases between the germline ends. Germline CDR1 MGHRA, CDR2 YSYEKL. This CDR3 spans 15 amino acids. CDR3: CASSQDLVSSNEQFF. CDR3 nucleotide sequence: TGCGCCAGCAGCCAAGATCTCGTATCGAGTAATGAGCAGTTCTTC.

This clonotype was detected many times. The chain combines TRBV7-8 with TRBJ1-4, with unresolved D. The germline V and J ends were trimmed by 4 bases and 5 bases, with 14 bases remaining between them. In germline, CDR1 is SGHVS, CDR2 FQNEAQ. CDR3 size: 15 residues. CDR3 sequence: CASSSRNAPNEKLFF. CDR3 coding DNA: TGTGCCAGCAGCTCCCGAAACGCGCCGAATGAAAAACTGTTTTTT.

The chain recombines TRBV29-1 with TRBJ2-2, with D perhaps matching TRBD2 (5 bases). The V gene's germline CDR1 is SQVTM and CDR2 ANQGSEA. The CDR3 spans 16 residues. V was clipped by 0 bases and J by 4 bases, with 15 bases between them. The CDR3 DNA follows: TGCAGCGTTGAAGATCGGGGAACTTTTGGCACCGGGGAGCTGTTTTTT. As protein: CSVEDRGTFGTGELFF.

To note about this clonotype: An end of the junction differs from the germline gene, which may be a read error. The rearrangement links TRBV7-3 to TRBJ2-5; tentative D call: TRBD1 (5 bases). CDR3 length equals 13 residues. Per the germline V gene, CDR1 is SGHTA and CDR2 is FQGTGA. The CDR3 reads CVSSADIQETQYF. In nucleotides, the CDR3 is TGTGTCAGCAGCGCGGACATACAAGAGACCCAGTACTTC.

J is TRBJ2-5 and V is TRBV12-3 or TRBV12-4; 7 positions match TRBD2. The V and J ends lost 6 bases and 2 bases, in that order; junction bases with no gene match: 6. The length of the CDR3 is 14 residues. The CDR3 nucleotides are TGTGCCAGCAGCCCTAGCGGTGAGCAAGAGACCCAGTACTTC. Its protein product is CASSPSGEQETQYF.

This clonotype was observed a few times. The chain has TRBV12-3 or TRBV12-4 and TRBJ1-5, with D possibly TRBD1 on 6 matching bases. The CDR3 loop spans 14 amino acids. V shed 5 bases and J shed 6 bases, with 14 bases lying between them. The CDR3 is CASSAQQGTQPQHF. CDR3 nucleotides: TGTGCCAGCAGTGCGCAACAGGGTACTCAGCCCCAGCATTTT.

This clonotype was counted only a few times. The rearrangement links TRBV20-1 to TRBJ1-1, with 7 nucleotides matching TRBD1. V gave up 5 bases and J gave up 5 bases; unmatched junction bases: 8. The CDR3 totals 13 residues. Germline V gene lookup returns CDR1 DFQATT and CDR2 SNEGSKA (reference sequence). The CDR3 sequence is CSAQTGRFTEAFF. The CDR3 nucleotides read TGCAGTGCTCAGACAGGGAGGTTTACTGAAGCTTTCTTT.

The V gene is TRBV20-1, the J gene TRBJ2-3; 14 nucleotides agree with TRBD2. The CDR3 runs to 15 residues. The V and J ends lost 3 bases and 4 bases, in that order; junction bases with no gene match: 3. The germline V gene encodes CDR1 DFQATT and CDR2 SNEGSKA (reference sequence). In nucleotides, the CDR3 is TGCAGTGCTAGTACGACTAGCGGGAGGGCAGATACGCAGTATTTT. Residues: CSASTTSGRADTQYF.

The CDR3 is CASSHPAGGDGYEQYF. CDR3 sequence (DNA): TGTGCCAGCAGCCACCCCGCAGGGGGCGATGGCTACGAGCAGTACTTC. The chain couples TRBV28 to TRBJ2-7, with 8 bases matching TRBD1. Germline V CDR1 and CDR2: MDHEN, SYDVKM. After removal of 6 bases from V and 3 bases from J, the junction contained 13 bases not matched to a gene. The CDR3 is made up of 16 amino acids.

This clonotype was counted between two and nine times. The chain recombines TRBV20-1 with TRBJ2-7; D assignment may be TRBD1 or TRBD2 (5 bases each). The CDR3 contains 11 residues. Deletions cut 3 bases from V and 11 bases from J, with 14 bases between. Germline lookup yields CDR1 DFQATT and CDR2 SNEGSKA (reference sequence). The CDR3, as DNA: TGCAGTGCTAGGGTGGGGCCCGGGGAGTACTTC. Protein product: CSARVGPGEYF.

This clonotype appeared many times. The V gene is TRBV29-1, the J gene TRBJ1-1; weak D call: TRBD1 (6 bases). Germline-derived CDR1 and CDR2 are SQVTM and ANQGSEA. Trimming removed 3 bases from V and 4 bases from J, with 9 bases in between. CDR3 length: 12 residues. In DNA, the CDR3 is TGCAGCGTTGACAGGGGATTCACTGAAGCTTTCTTT. Protein product: CSVDRGFTEAFF.

This clonotype was counted many times. The V call is TRBV7-2, the J call TRBJ2-3; TRBD2 agrees at 12 bases. This CDR3 is 15 amino acids long. Unmatched junction bases numbered 7, after V lost 2 bases and J lost 10 bases. The germline V gene encodes CDR1 SGHTA and CDR2 FQGNSA. The CDR3 sequence: CASSLKSSGGGAQYF. Written as DNA, the CDR3 is TGTGCCAGCAGCTTAAAGTCTAGCGGGGGGGGTGCGCAGTATTTT.

CDR3 sequence reads: CASKSSLGANVLTF. The CDR3 region has the DNA TGCGCCAGCAAATCATCGCTCGGGGCCAACGTCCTGACTTTC. This chain joins TRBV5-1 and TRBJ2-6; no firm D call. In germline, CDR1 is SGHRS, CDR2 YFSETQ. Trimming cost V 6 bases and J 4 bases, with 11 bases left between them. This CDR3 contains 14 residues.

This clonotype has only a few counts. The V gene is TRBV28, the J gene TRBJ1-1; D uncertain. Germline values: CDR1 MDHEN, CDR2 SYDVKM. CDR3 length: 13 residues. V lost 3 bases and J 2 bases, leaving 7 bases between the germline ends. The CDR3 bases are TGTGCCAGCAGTTTCCGGCCCAACACTGAAGCTTTCTTT. Translated: CASSFRPNTEAFF.

Points on this clonotype: A read error may be the cause here, since a much bigger clone is one base away. The chain combines TRBV7-8 with TRBJ2-2, with D unresolved. Germline CDR1 reads SGHVS; CDR2 reads FQNEAQ. The CDR3 is 15 residues long. The CDR3: CVSSLGLGVTGELFF. As DNA, the CDR3 is TGTGTCAGCAGCTTAGGTCTTGGGGTTACCGGGGAGCTGTTTTTT.